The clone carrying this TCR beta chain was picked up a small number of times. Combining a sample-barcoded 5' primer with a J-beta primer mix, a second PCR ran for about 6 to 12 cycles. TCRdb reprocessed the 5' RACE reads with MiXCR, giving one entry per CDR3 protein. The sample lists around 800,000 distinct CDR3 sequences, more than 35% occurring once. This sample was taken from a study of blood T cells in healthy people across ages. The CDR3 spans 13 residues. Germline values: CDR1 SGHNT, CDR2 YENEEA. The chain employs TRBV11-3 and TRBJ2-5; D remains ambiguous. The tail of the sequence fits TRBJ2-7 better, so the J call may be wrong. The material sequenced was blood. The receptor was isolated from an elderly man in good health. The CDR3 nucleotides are TGTGCCAGCAGCTTAGAAGGGTTTGCCGAGCAGTACTTC. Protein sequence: CASSLEGFAEQYF.